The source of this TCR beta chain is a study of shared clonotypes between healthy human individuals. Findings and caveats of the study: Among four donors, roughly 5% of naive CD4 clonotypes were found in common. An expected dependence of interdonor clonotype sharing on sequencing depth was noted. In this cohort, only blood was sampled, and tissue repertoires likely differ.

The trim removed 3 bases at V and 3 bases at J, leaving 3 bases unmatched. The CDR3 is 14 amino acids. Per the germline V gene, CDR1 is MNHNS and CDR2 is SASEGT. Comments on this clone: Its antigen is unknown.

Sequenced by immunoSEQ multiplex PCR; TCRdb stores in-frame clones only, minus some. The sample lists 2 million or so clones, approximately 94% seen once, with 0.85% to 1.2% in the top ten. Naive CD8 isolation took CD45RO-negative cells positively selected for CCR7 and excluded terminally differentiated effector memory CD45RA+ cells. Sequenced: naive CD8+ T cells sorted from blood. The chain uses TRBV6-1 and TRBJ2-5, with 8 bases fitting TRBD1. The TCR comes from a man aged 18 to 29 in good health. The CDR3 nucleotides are TGTGCCAGCAGTGATGCAGGGGGCGAAGAGACCCAGTACTTC. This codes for CASSDAGGEETQYF.